This T cell receptor (beta chain) came from a study of T cell changes during pregnancy in multiple sclerosis. Profiled with immunoSEQ multiplex PCR; TCRdb holds only in-frame clones, not every one. The sample has 60,000 to 85,000 clones, roughly 90% seen once. Germline loops: CDR1 MNHEY, CDR2 SVGAGI. This CDR3 spans 14 amino acids. V shed 2 bases, J shed 6 bases, and the junction held 1 base outside the gene matches. V is TRBV6-5 and J is TRBJ1-6, with TRBD1 matching 7 bases. Sequenced material: peripheral blood, taken after pregnancy. The TCR sequence derives from a female donor in good health, enrolled as a control in a pregnancy study. The CDR3 here is CASSYDRANSPLHF. The CDR3 DNA sequence: TGTGCCAGCAGTTACGACAGGGCTAATTCACCCCTCCACTTT.